The T cell receptor beta chain under discussion was sequenced for a study of HIV-infected patients and healthy controls. This clonotype is deemed medium-sized. The target antigen is unknown. Whole blood was used without fractionation, so all unsorted peripheral T cells were included. Study results and caveats: Untreated HIV+ repertoires had roughly threefold fewer distinct CDR3s and lower Shannon diversity than healthy controls. HLA types of the donors remained undetermined. Eight alpha and eight beta V genes differed significantly in mean usage between HIV-infected patients and controls.

This CDR3 has 16 amino acids. V lost 0 bases, J lost 5 bases, and 14 bases lay in between. Germline lookup yields CDR1 LGHNA and CDR2 YSLEER. Reverse transcription used around 500 ng RNA and constant-region primers for alpha and beta. Each of the alpha and beta chains got its own library through chain-specific third strand synthesis with indices. In TCRdb, the 5' RACE reads were re-called with MiXCR into one record per CDR3 protein. The profile shows 4,300 or so distinct CDR3 sequences, 10% to 15% of them singletons. Sequencing was performed on blood, taken before antiretroviral therapy. The origin of this receptor is an adult with HIV infection. The rearrangement links TRBV4-3 to TRBJ2-1; D possibly corresponds to TRBD1 (6 bases). Here the CDR3 DNA reads TGCGCCAGCAGCCAAGACTTCGGACAGTTTCACAATGAGCAGTTCTTC. Translated: CASSQDFGQFHNEQFF.